A single sample is the source of the 20 T cell receptor beta chains below, sequenced in a study of cytomegalovirus exposure and HLA in healthy donors (TCRdb year 2017). Library creation used the immunoSEQ multiplex PCR assay. Held by TCRdb, this immuneACCESS table contains in-frame sequences only and omits some clones. Under half of the omission traces to an unresolved V gene where checked; the cause of the rest is unknown. This sample gives approximately 100,000 clones in total; approximately 94% of them show up just once. The ten largest clones capture approximately 1.1% of the sample. Specimen: PBMCs. The receptors stem from a woman younger than 45 in good health and CMV-seropositive.

V is TRBV18 and J is TRBJ1-2; 7 bases match TRBD1. V lost 8 bases and J lost 6; bases outside the gene matches: 12. Germline-derived CDR1 and CDR2 are KGHSH and LQKENI. CDR3 size: 14 residues. CDR3 nucleotide sequence: TGTGCCAGCGGGTCGACAGGGCCACCCAATGGCTACACCTTC. Residues: CASGSTGPPNGYTF.

The chain uses TRBV18 and TRBJ1-2; 7 bases fit TRBD1. The CDR3 has 15 residues. Germline values: CDR1 KGHSH, CDR2 LQKENI. V lost 3 bases and J lost 8; bases outside the gene matches: 12. The CDR3, as DNA: TGTGCCAGCTCACCCGGGCTGACAGGGACCGAAGGCTACACCTTC. Protein sequence: CASSPGLTGTEGYTF.

The chain joins TRBV28 to TRBJ2-6, with 7 bases matching TRBD2. V lost 4 bases to trimming and J lost 0 bases; unmatched junction nucleotides: 15. The germline gives CDR1 MDHEN, CDR2 SYDVKM. The CDR3 spans 20 residues. CDR3 sequence: CASSSPAWGGVSSGANVLTF. The CDR3 bases are TGTGCCAGCAGTTCACCCGCTTGGGGGGGAGTCTCCTCTGGGGCCAACGTCCTGACTTTC.

The chain employs TRBV9 and TRBJ2-1; 8 bases fit TRBD2. The CDR3 consists of 15 residues. In germline, CDR1 is SGDLS, CDR2 YYNGEE. The V segment lost 6 bases and the J segment 6 bases; nucleotides outside the gene matches: 11. CDR3 nucleotides: TGTGCCAGCACCCTCCAGACGGGAGGGACCAATGAGCAGTTCTTC. Translating it yields CASTLQTGGTNEQFF.

This chain links TRBV7-2 with TRBJ2-5; 7 nucleotides match TRBD1. The CDR3 consists of 14 residues. CDR1 SGHTA and CDR2 FQGNSA come from the germline V gene. V lost 0 bases, J lost 3 bases, and 1 base stayed unmatched. DNA for the CDR3: TGTGCCAGCAGCTTAGCGGGACAGAAAGAGACCCAGTACTTC. Translated: CASSLAGQKETQYF.

The chain employs TRBV5-1 and TRBJ1-1; TRBD1 aligns across 7 bases. The CDR3 runs to 14 residues. J was trimmed by 7 bases and V by 4 bases; bases with no gene match: 10. Germline V gene data show CDR1 as SGHRS and CDR2 as YFSETQ. As DNA, the CDR3 is TGCGCCAGCAGCCAATGGACAGGCGGCGATGAAGCTTTCTTT. This sequence encodes CASSQWTGGDEAFF.

The chain has TRBV19 and TRBJ1-5; 7 bases map to TRBD1. CDR3 length equals 15 residues. After removal of 5 bases from V and 2 bases from J, the junction contained 6 bases not matched to a gene. Germline V gene data show CDR1 as LNHDA and CDR2 as SQIVND (reference sequence). The chain's CDR3 is CASSLQGVGNQPQHF. The CDR3, as DNA: TGTGCCAGTAGTTTGCAGGGGGTTGGCAATCAGCCCCAGCATTTT.

The gene calls are TRBV6-1 and TRBJ1-2; D is ambiguous. The germline V and J ends were trimmed by 6 bases and 4 bases, with 6 bases remaining between them. Germline V gene sequence: CDR1 MNHNS, CDR2 SASEGT. This CDR3 has 11 amino acids. Here the CDR3 reads CASRETYGYTF. Here the CDR3 DNA reads TGTGCCAGCAGGGAGACCTATGGCTACACCTTC.

The chain recombines TRBV7-2 with TRBJ1-2; tentatively, D is TRBD1 (5 bases). CDR1 and CDR2 (germline): SGHTA, FQGNSA. This CDR3 has 14 residues. Trimming took 1 base from V and 4 from J, leaving 10 bases between them. This CDR3 reads CASSLDTGGYGYTF. The CDR3 coding sequence is TGTGCCAGCAGCTTAGATACAGGCGGCTATGGCTACACCTTC.

This clone was seen just once. The rearrangement uses TRBV27 and TRBJ2-7; 10 bases match TRBD1. The CDR3 covers 14 residues. V lost 4 bases and J lost 2; bases outside the gene matches: 2. Germline CDR1 MNHEY, CDR2 SMNVEV (reference sequence). CDR3 residues: CASSWTGGAYEQYF. The CDR3 DNA follows: TGTGCCAGCAGTTGGACAGGGGGGGCCTACGAGCAGTACTTC.

This chain's CDR3 is CASSGEQGTGYTGELFF. Written as DNA, the CDR3 is TGTGCCAGCAGCGGGGAACAGGGGACCGGATACACCGGGGAGCTGTTTTTT. V usage is TRBV5-6 and J usage is TRBJ2-2; 7 nucleotides match TRBD1. Germline CDR1 and CDR2: SGHDT and YYEEEE. Losses at the gene ends were 4 bases for V and 3 bases for J; bases not matched to a gene: 12. CDR3 length: 17 residues.

V usage is TRBV19 and J usage is TRBJ2-7, with TRBD2 as a possible D gene (6 bases). The CDR3 covers 17 residues. The V end lost 5 bases, the J end lost 0 bases, and 20 bases lay between the germline ends. Germline CDR1 and CDR2: LNHDA and SQIVND (reference sequence). The CDR3 bases are TGTGCCAGTAGTCCCTCGGGTCCCGCCGGGAGCTCCTACGAGCAGTACTTC. This sequence encodes CASSPSGPAGSSYEQYF.

CDR3 sequence: CASTKLLRGEQYF. For the CDR3, the DNA is TGTGCCAGCACTAAGCTCCTTCGGGGGGAGCAGTACTTC. This chain joins TRBV28 and TRBJ2-7, with D perhaps TRBD2 (6 bases). Germline V gives CDR1 MDHEN, CDR2 SYDVKM. Trimming cost V 7 bases and J 7 bases, with 17 bases left between them. The CDR3 consists of 13 residues.

The rearrangement joins TRBV11-2 to TRBJ2-1; no reliable D call. CDR1 and CDR2 from the germline V gene are SGHAT and FQNNGV. V shed 3 bases and J shed 2 bases, with 8 bases lying between them. The CDR3 runs to 14 residues. The CDR3 DNA sequence: TGTGCCAGCAGCTTGGCATACACCTACAATGAGCAGTTCTTC. Protein product: CASSLAYTYNEQFF.

V usage is TRBV11-2 and J usage is TRBJ2-6; D gene unclear. CDR1 and CDR2 (germline): SGHAT, FQNNGV. V shed 2 bases and J shed 1 base, with 6 bases lying between them. There are 15 residues in the CDR3. CDR3 loop: CASSLSQSGANVLTF. In DNA, the CDR3 is TGTGCCAGCAGCTTAAGTCAGTCTGGGGCCAACGTCCTGACTTTC.

The genes are TRBV30 and TRBJ2-7; 11 bases map to TRBD2. Trimming removed 4 bases from V and 3 bases from J; junction bases left unmatched: 8. This CDR3 is built from 15 residues. Germline V gene data show CDR1 as GTSNPN and CDR2 as SVGIG (reference sequence). The CDR3 DNA is TGTGCCTGGACTAGCGGGAGGCTCCCCTACTACGAGCAGTACTTC. Amino acids: CAWTSGRLPYYEQYF.

The chain is built from TRBV27 and TRBJ1-2; D may be TRBD1 (5 bases). The length of the CDR3 is 13 residues. V lost 3 bases to trimming and J lost 6 bases, with 11 bases between them. Germline-derived CDR1 and CDR2 are MNHEY and SMNVEV (reference sequence). The DNA for the CDR3 is TGTGCCAGCAGTTTTGGGCAGGGAAATGGCTACACCTTC. Translating it yields CASSFGQGNGYTF.

The chain links TRBV4-1 to TRBJ2-4; 7 bases align to TRBD1. The CDR3 covers 19 residues. V lost 3 bases to trimming and J lost 1 base; unmatched junction nucleotides: 15. From germline, CDR1 is MGHRA and CDR2 YSYEKL. The CDR3 coding sequence is TGCGCCAGCAGCCAGAGATCCATTACAGGGGCGAGGGCCAAAAACATTCAGTACTTC. Its translation: CASSQRSITGARAKNIQYF.

In this sample, this clone turned up once. CDR3 region: CASSISGLTGDYTRQPQHF. The CDR3, as DNA: TGTGCCAGCAGTATCTCGGGCCTGACAGGGGACTACACCCGTCAGCCCCAGCATTTT. The V and J genes are TRBV28 and TRBJ1-5; 8 nucleotides line up with TRBD1. The V gene end was trimmed by 5 bases and the J gene end by 6 bases; junction bases not matched to a gene: 21. The CDR3 runs to 19 residues. Germline loops: CDR1 MDHEN, CDR2 SYDVKM.

The V and J genes are TRBV19 and TRBJ1-1; D might be TRBD1 (6 bases). Trimming removed 5 bases from V and 5 bases from J, with 15 bases in between. The CDR3 runs to 14 residues. The germline V gene encodes CDR1 LNHDA and CDR2 SQIVND (reference sequence). CDR3 amino acids: CASSSAGGLTEAFF. The CDR3, as DNA: TGTGCCAGTAGTTCTGCGGGGGGGCTTACTGAAGCTTTCTTT.